The T cell receptor beta chain under discussion was sequenced for a study of T cell responses to AZD1222 COVID-19 vaccine. Findings of the study overall: After two AZD1222 doses, spike-specific TCR breadth and depth rose versus day 0.

Details on this clone: Its antigen is undetermined.

Per germline, CDR1 SGHRS and CDR2 YFSETQ. The V and J ends lost 0 bases and 6 bases respectively, with 10 bases between them. This CDR3 spans 13 amino acids. TCRdb's copy holds only in-frame clones and misses some; the assay was immunoSEQ multiplex PCR. Found here are roughly 96,000 clones, approximately 87% of them singletons; the top ten hold about 28%. This clonotype was obtained from an adult in good health. The chain is built from TRBV5-1 and TRBJ2-7; no firm D call. The specimen was peripheral blood, collected on day 0 of AZD1222 vaccination. CDR3 region: CASSLGASREQYF. The CDR3 nucleotides read TGCGCCAGCAGCTTGGGGGCCTCGCGCGAGCAGTACTTC.